What follows describes a single TCR beta chain. There is no known antigen for this receptor. The input lacks base qualities; no much larger clone sits a single base away. The cysteine opens and the phenylalanine closes a CDR3 of 12 amino acids. CDR3 DNA is the only sequence kept; it has 36 bases, read in frame from the first base. CDR1 and CDR2 are drawn from the germline V gene: SGHNT, YENEEA. The junction shows trimming of 7 bases on V and 7 bases on J, plus 10 bases between the germline ends. These data originate in a study of neoadjuvant anti-PD-1 for oral cavity cancer (dated by TCRdb to 2020 to 2022). For the study in its entirety: Before undergoing curative-intent surgical resection, most patients got three to four biweekly nivolumab doses at 3 mg/kg. Patients who did not progress were given a fourth nivolumab dose at about day 43 and had definitive surgical resection on days 50-56. Responders were defined as patients with complete response, partial response or stable disease by RECIST 1.1; non-responders were defined as patients with progression. The parent correlative cohort included under 15 patients, with an approximately 35% response rate. What the authors observed across the whole study: After neoadjuvant nivolumab, T cell clonality (Gini index) in PBMCs was significantly higher in non-responders than in responders. Higher pretreatment blood TCRbeta clonality and lower post-treatment tumor TCRbeta clonality were correlated with higher pretreatment blood Treg/Th17 ratios. Only a few patients per response group were included in the TCR analyses, and larger cohorts for validation were called for by the authors.

For deep sequencing of PBMC libraries, mostly about 0.45 ug of input genomic DNA was used, and six replicates were run per sample. Following the manufacturer's instructions, the team built TCRbeta libraries using the immunoSEQ hsTCRbeta kit. The completed libraries were mixed into a single pool at 3 nM, then sequenced with an Illumina NovaSeq 6000 S4 flow cell. The original methods were these. The immunoSEQ Analyzer was used for raw data preprocessing and quality control. The analysis was restricted to productive rearrangements, with each unique CDR3 amino acid sequence defining a clonotype. Using the R package tcR, the researchers computed the Gini-Simpson index as their estimate of repertoire clonality. Student's t test was used to compare Gini indices, while Pearson correlation assessed associations with tumor size change. TCRdb mirrors the immuneACCESS table, restricted to in-frame sequences. Some clones are absent from its copies; in checked studies, under half trace to an unresolved V gene, and the reason for the others is unknown. V and J calls and clone size are those listed in that table; D and trimming were worked out from the DNA. In all, the sample holds over 65,000 clones, and approximately 81% of those were seen once. The top ten clones comprise roughly 3.4% of the sample.

Reading the label with the study, this specimen's time point is: after neoadjuvant nivolumab, at surgical resection. Patients had been newly diagnosed with stage II-IVA oral cavity squamous cell carcinoma, and no prior systemic or radiation treatment had been given to the patients. Everyone in the cohort had locally advanced, HPV-negative oral cavity squamous cell carcinoma. Peripheral blood mononuclear cells were analyzed directly and were not maintained or expanded in culture. Samples were obtained from a longitudinal correlative study of a single-arm phase II trial of neoadjuvant nivolumab in oral cavity squamous cell carcinoma. Subject-matched pre- and post-treatment PBMCs and tumors from three responders and three non-responders were subjected to genomic DNA-based TCRbeta sequencing. Peripheral blood mononuclear cells were collected before nivolumab treatment and again after treatment, at the time of surgery. The Maxwell RSC DNA from Cells kit was used to isolate genomic DNA from PBMCs.

Sequencing was performed on PBMCs, taken after nivolumab (anti-PD-1) treatment. Recombination joined TRBV11-3 with TRBJ2-2; 5 matching bases give a weak D call of TRBD2. This sequence was found in a person aged 35-79 years with oral cavity squamous cell carcinoma. The CDR3 region has the sequence CASTAGGGELFF. The sequenced DNA is TGTGCCAGCACCGCGGGCGGCGGGGAGCTGTTTTTT.